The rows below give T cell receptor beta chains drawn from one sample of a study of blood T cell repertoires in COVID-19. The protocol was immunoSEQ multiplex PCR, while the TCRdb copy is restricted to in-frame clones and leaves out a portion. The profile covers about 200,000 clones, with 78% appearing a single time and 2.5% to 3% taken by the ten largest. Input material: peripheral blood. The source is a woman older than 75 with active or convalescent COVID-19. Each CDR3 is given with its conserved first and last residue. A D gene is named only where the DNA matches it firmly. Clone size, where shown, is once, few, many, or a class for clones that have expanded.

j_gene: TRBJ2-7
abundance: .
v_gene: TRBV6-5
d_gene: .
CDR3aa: CASSYSLTGNYEQYF
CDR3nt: TGTGCCAGCAGTTACTCCCTGACAGGTAACTACGAGCAGTACTTC

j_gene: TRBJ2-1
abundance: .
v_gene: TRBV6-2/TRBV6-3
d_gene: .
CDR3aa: CASSYGEYNEQFF
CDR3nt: TGTGCCAGCAGTTACGGGGAGTACAATGAGCAGTTCTTC

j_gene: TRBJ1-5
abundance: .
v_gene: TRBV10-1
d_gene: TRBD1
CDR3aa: CASSDPGTGQGFQPQHF
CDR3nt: TGCGCCAGCAGTGACCCCGGGACGGGACAGGGCTTTCAGCCCCAGCATTTT

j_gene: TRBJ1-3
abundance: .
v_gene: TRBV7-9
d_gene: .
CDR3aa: CASSRAAGAPGNTIYF
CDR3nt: TGTGCCAGCAGCCGCGCCGCGGGGGCACCTGGAAACACCATATATTTT

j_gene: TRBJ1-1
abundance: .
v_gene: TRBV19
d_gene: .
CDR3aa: CASKISPGQPMNTEAFF
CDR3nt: TGTGCCAGTAAGATATCACCTGGACAGCCCATGAACACTGAAGCTTTCTTT

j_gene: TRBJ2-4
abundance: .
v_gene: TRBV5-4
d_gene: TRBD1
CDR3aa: CASSSPGTASKNIQYF
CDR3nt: TGTGCCAGCAGCTCTCCAGGGACAGCCTCCAAAAACATTCAGTACTTC

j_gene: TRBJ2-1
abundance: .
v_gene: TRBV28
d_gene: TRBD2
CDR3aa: CASSSLSGGANEQFF
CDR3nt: TGTGCCAGCAGTTCCCTCAGCGGGGGGGCTAATGAGCAGTTCTTC

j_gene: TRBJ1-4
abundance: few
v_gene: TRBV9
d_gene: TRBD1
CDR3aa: CASSIQGTGGEKLFF
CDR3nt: TGTGCCAGCAGCATCCAGGGGACAGGGGGAGAAAAACTGTTTTTT

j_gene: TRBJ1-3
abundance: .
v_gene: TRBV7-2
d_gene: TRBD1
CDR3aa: CASSLDAQGGSGNTIYF
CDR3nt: TGTGCCAGCAGCTTAGATGCCCAGGGGGGCTCTGGAAACACCATATATTTT

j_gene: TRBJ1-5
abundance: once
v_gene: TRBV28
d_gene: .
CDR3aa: CASSISGGAAQPQHF
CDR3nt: TGTGCCAGCAGTATCTCCGGGGGGGCGGCTCAGCCCCAGCATTTT

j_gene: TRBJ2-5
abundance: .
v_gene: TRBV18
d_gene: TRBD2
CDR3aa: CASSSAGGYQETQYF
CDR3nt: TGTGCCAGCTCATCTGCGGGGGGTTACCAAGAGACCCAGTACTTC

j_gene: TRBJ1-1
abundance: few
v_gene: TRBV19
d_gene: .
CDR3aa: CASQVGWNDWNTEAFF
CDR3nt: TGTGCCAGTCAAGTCGGATGGAATGACTGGAACACTGAAGCTTTCTTT

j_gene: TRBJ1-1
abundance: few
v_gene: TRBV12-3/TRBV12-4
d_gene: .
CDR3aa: CASSVFAVTEAFF
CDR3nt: TGTGCCAGCAGCGTGTTCGCGGTCACTGAAGCTTTCTTT

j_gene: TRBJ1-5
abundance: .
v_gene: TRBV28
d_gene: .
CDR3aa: CASSRSNQPQHF
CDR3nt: TGTGCCAGCAGCCGTAGCAATCAGCCCCAGCATTTT

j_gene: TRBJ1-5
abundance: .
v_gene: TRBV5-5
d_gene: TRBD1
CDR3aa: CASSLGTARDQPQHF
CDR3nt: TGTGCCAGCAGCTTAGGGACAGCCAGAGATCAGCCCCAGCATTTT

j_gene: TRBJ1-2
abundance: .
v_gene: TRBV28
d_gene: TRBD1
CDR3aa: CASRHRDRITYGYTF
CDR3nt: TGTGCCAGCAGACACCGGGACAGGATTACCTATGGCTACACCTTC

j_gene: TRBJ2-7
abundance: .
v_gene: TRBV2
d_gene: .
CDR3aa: CASSDDGHYEQYF
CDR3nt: TGTGCCAGCAGTGACGATGGACACTACGAGCAGTACTTC

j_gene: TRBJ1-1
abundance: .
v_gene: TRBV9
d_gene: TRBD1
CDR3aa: CASSPGTGMMNTEAFF
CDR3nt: TGTGCCAGCAGCCCCGGGACAGGGATGATGAACACTGAAGCTTTCTTT

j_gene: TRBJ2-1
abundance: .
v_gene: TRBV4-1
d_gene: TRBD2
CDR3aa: CASSQGLAGASDEQFF
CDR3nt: TGCGCCAGCAGCCAAGGACTAGCGGGGGCTTCGGATGAGCAGTTCTTC

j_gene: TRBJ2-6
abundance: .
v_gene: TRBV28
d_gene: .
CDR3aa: CASSIRGAGANVLTF
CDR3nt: TGTGCCAGCAGTATCCGAGGTGCTGGGGCCAACGTCCTGACTTTC

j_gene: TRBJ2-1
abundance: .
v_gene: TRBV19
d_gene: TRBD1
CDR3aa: CASSGVGTAYNEQFF
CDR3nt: TGTGCCAGTAGTGGAGTCGGGACAGCCTACAATGAGCAGTTCTTC

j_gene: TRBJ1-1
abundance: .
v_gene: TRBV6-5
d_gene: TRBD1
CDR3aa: CASSSGQHTEAFF
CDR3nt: TGTGCCAGCAGTTCGGGACAGCACACTGAAGCTTTCTTT

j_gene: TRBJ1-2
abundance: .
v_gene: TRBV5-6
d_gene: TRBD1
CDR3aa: CASSSGGFGYTF
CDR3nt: TGTGCCAGCAGTTCAGGGGGTTTTGGCTACACCTTC

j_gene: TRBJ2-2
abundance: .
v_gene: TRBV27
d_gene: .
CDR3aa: CASSRIGGPGELFF
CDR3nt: TGTGCCAGCAGTCGGATTGGGGGCCCCGGGGAGCTGTTTTTT

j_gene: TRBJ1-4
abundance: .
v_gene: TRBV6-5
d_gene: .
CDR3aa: CASSYRRGEKLFF
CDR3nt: TGTGCCAGCAGTTACAGGAGAGGTGAAAAACTGTTTTTT

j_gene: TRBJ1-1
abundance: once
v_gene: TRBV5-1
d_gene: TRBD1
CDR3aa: CASSLNWAGGWGNTEAFF
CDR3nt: TGCGCCAGCAGCTTAAATTGGGCAGGGGGCTGGGGAAACACTGAAGCTTTCTTT

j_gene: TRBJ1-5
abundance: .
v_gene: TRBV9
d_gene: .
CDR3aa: CASGTPNQPQHF
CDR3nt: TGTGCCAGCGGGACACCAAATCAGCCCCAGCATTTT

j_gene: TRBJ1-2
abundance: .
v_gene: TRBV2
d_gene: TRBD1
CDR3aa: CASSRQRQGEGYTF
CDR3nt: TGTGCCAGCAGTCGCCAGAGACAGGGGGAGGGCTACACCTTC

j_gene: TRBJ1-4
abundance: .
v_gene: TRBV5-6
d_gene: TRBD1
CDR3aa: CASSPYRGYGEKLFF
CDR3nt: TGTGCCAGCAGCCCCTACAGGGGGTATGGTGAAAAACTGTTTTTT

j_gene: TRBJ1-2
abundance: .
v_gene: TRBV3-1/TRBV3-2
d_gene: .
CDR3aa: CASSQRPQGGGYTF
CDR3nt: TGTGCCAGCAGCCAAAGACCCCAAGGAGGTGGCTACACCTTC

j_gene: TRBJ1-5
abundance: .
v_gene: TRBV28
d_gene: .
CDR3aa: CASSLMTGQPQHF
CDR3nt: TGTGCCAGCAGTTTAATGACTGGTCAGCCCCAGCATTTT

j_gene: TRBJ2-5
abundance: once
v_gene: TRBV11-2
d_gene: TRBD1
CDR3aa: CASSLEGTGGLETQYF
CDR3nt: TGTGCCAGCAGCTTAGAAGGGACAGGGGGCTTGGAGACCCAGTACTTC